These 29 T cell receptor beta chains were sequenced from one sample in a study of blood T cell repertoires in COVID-19. The data were produced by immunoSEQ multiplex PCR, yet TCRdb's version contains in-frame clones alone and is incomplete. The table records 50,000 to 65,000 clones, 80% to 90% of them present only once. Input material: peripheral blood. Receptor source: a man aged 45-65 years with active COVID-19.

The V and J genes are TRBV7-8 and TRBJ1-1; TRBD1 aligns across 7 bases. Looked up from germline, CDR1 is SGHVS and CDR2 is FQNEAQ. The V gene end was trimmed by 1 base and the J gene end by 3 bases; junction bases not matched to a gene: 5. The CDR3 contains 15 residues. The CDR3: CASSLVRTGDTEAFF. CDR3 bases: TGTGCCAGCAGCTTAGTTAGAACAGGGGACACTGAAGCTTTCTTT.

This clone was counted only a few times. The rearrangement joins TRBV9 to TRBJ2-7; TRBD1 matches at 8 bases. Unmatched junction bases numbered 9, after V lost 3 bases and J lost 4 bases. Looked up from germline, CDR1 is SGDLS and CDR2 is YYNGEE. The CDR3 runs to 15 residues. DNA of the CDR3: TGTGCCAGCAGCGCGGGACTGGGACAGGCTTACGAGCAGTACTTC. The encoded protein is CASSAGLGQAYEQYF. Together with reference TRBV9 and TRBJ2-7, the CDR3 gives the full variable domain: DSGVTQTPKHLITATGQRVTLRCSPRSGDLSVYWYQQSLDQGLQFLIQYYNGEERAKGNILERFSAQQFPDLHSELNLSSLELGDSALYFCASSAGLGQAYEQYFGPGTRLTVT.

The chain uses TRBV9 and TRBJ2-2; TRBD1 agrees at 9 bases. Germline V gene sequence: CDR1 SGDLS, CDR2 YYNGEE. With 3 bases clipped from V and 2 bases from J, the junction kept 8 bases outside the gene matches. The CDR3 is made up of 17 amino acids. The DNA of the CDR3 is TGTGCCAGCAGCGCCCCAAAGGACAGGGGAAACACCGGGGAGCTGTTTTTT. It codes for CASSAPKDRGNTGELFF.

The CDR3 sequence: CASSLAGGTGNTIYF. The CDR3 DNA reads as TGTGCCAGCAGCTTAGCAGGGGGAACTGGAAACACCATATATTTT. The chain links TRBV7-3 to TRBJ1-3, with TRBD1 matching 7 bases. The CDR3 runs 15 residues. Germline V gives CDR1 SGHTA, CDR2 FQGTGA. After removal of 2 bases from V and 2 bases from J, the junction contained 3 bases not matched to a gene. Supplemented by reference TRBV7-3 and TRBJ1-3, the full variable domain reads GAGVSQTPSNKVTEKGKYVELRCDPISGHTALYWYRQSLGQGPEFLIYFQGTGAADDSGLPNDRFFAVRPEGSVSTLKIQRTERGDSAVYLCASSLAGGTGNTIYFGEGSWLTVV.

The J gene is TRBJ1-4, the V gene TRBV21-1; the tabulated D call, TRBD1, remains unverified against the DNA. TRBV21-1 is tagged as a pseudogene. CDR3 length equals 15 residues. CDR3 nucleotides: TGTGCCAGCACTACGGGGCAGGGGGCGCGTGAAAAACTGTTTTTT. Its protein is CASTTGQGAREKLFF.

V usage is TRBV6-5 and J usage is TRBJ2-1; 7 nucleotides align to TRBD2. The ends lost 6 bases at V and 2 bases at J; junction bases unmatched: 7. Germline V gene sequence: CDR1 MNHEY, CDR2 SVGAGI. This CDR3 contains 15 residues. The CDR3 nucleotides are TGTGCCAGCAGCCGGACTAGAGGGCCCTACAATGAGCAGTTCTTC. Translation: CASSRTRGPYNEQFF.

The V gene is TRBV3-1 (or the pseudogene TRBV3-2), the J gene TRBJ2-7; maybe TRBD2 (5 bases). The V end was cut by 0 bases, the J end by 6 bases, with 9 bases between. The CDR3 loop spans 13 amino acids. Germline CDR1 reads LGHDT; CDR2 reads YNNKEL (reference sequence). CDR3 loop: CASSQEVGSEQYF. The CDR3 region has the DNA TGTGCCAGCAGCCAAGAGGTGGGGAGCGAGCAGTACTTC.

This clone was counted a few times. The chain has TRBV5-5 and TRBJ1-2, with TRBD1 as a possible D gene (5 bases). Germline V gene data show CDR1 as SGHKS and CDR2 as YYEKEE (reference sequence). V lost 5 bases, J lost 1 base, and 9 bases lay in between. This CDR3 comprises 13 residues. The CDR3 DNA sequence: TGTGCCAGCAGTCTAGGGGATAACTATGGCTACACCTTC. This encodes CASSLGDNYGYTF.

The chain joins TRBV9 to TRBJ1-1, with TRBD1 matching over 7 bases. CDR3 length: 14 residues. After removal of 0 bases from V and 3 bases from J, the junction contained 2 bases not matched to a gene. Germline V gene lookup returns CDR1 SGDLS and CDR2 YYNGEE. The CDR3 is CASSVGQGDTEAFF. As DNA, the CDR3 is TGTGCCAGCAGCGTAGGACAGGGCGACACTGAAGCTTTCTTT.

This clone was detected once. The V gene is TRBV21-1, the J gene TRBJ2-7; the tabulated D call, TRBD2, remains unverified against the DNA. TRBV21-1 is tagged as a pseudogene. The CDR3 runs 17 residues. This CDR3 reads CASTNVAKILGTYEQYF. The CDR3 DNA reads TGTGCCAGCACCAACGTGGCGAAGATTCTAGGTACCTACGAGCAGTACTTC.

The chain couples TRBV15 to TRBJ2-2; weak D call: TRBD1 (6 bases). The CDR3 sequence is 15 residues long. The ends were cut back, 0 bases at V and 7 bases at J, with 12 bases in the middle. Germline values: CDR1 LNHNV, CDR2 YYDKDF (reference sequence). CDR3 nucleotides: TGTGCCACCAGCAGAGATCGTGAGGGGGTCGGGGAGCTGTTTTTT. Amino acid sequence: CATSRDREGVGELFF.

This chain connects TRBV10-3 to TRBJ2-3; 7 nucleotides match TRBD2. V was pared by 6 bases and J by 2 bases, with 8 bases of the junction left unmatched. CDR1 ENHRY and CDR2 SYGVKD come from the germline V gene. The CDR3 contains 15 residues. As DNA, the CDR3 is TGTGCCATCAGGGCCTCGGGGGGAGCCACAGATACGCAGTATTTT. Translating gives CAIRASGGATDTQYF.

This rearrangement joins TRBV18 to TRBJ2-3, with a tentative D call TRBD1 (6 bases). The CDR3 totals 14 residues. The V end lost 3 bases, the J end lost 5 bases, and 12 bases lay between the germline ends. Germline V lookup: CDR1 KGHSH, CDR2 LQKENI. The CDR3 spells CASSPGAGRDTQYF. Written as DNA, the CDR3 is TGTGCCAGCTCACCGGGGGCAGGGAGAGATACGCAGTATTTT.

The V and J genes are TRBV7-3 and TRBJ1-4; TRBD1 aligns across 7 bases. Trimming at V came to 5 bases and at J to 8 bases, leaving 11 bases not matched to a gene. Germline V gene data show CDR1 as SGHTA and CDR2 as FQGTGA. This CDR3 is built from 15 residues. The CDR3 coding sequence is TGTGCCAGCAGCGCCCACGACAGGGTGGGGGAAAAACTGTTTTTT. Amino acids: CASSAHDRVGEKLFF.

V gene TRBV18 combines with J gene TRBJ1-1, with TRBD1 identical over 8 bases. Germline V lookup: CDR1 KGHSH, CDR2 LQKENI. CDR3 length: 14 amino acids. After removal of 5 bases from V and 6 bases from J, the junction contained 8 bases not matched to a gene. The CDR3 reads CASSSDRGGAEAFF. The DNA for the CDR3 is TGTGCCAGCTCATCCGACAGGGGAGGCGCTGAAGCTTTCTTT.

The chain has TRBV5-5 and TRBJ1-6, with a tentative D call TRBD1 (5 bases). Trimming stripped 4 bases from V and 5 bases from J, with 16 bases between. Germline lookup yields CDR1 SGHKS and CDR2 YYEKEE (reference sequence). The CDR3 covers 16 residues. CDR3 loop: CASSPQALLNNSPLHF. The CDR3 nucleotides read TGTGCCAGCAGCCCACAGGCGCTTCTTAATAATTCACCCCTCCACTTT.

In its sample, this clone was seen once. This chain joins TRBV6-6 and TRBJ2-3; tentatively, D is TRBD1 (6 bases). The CDR3 length is 15 residues. The germline V gene encodes CDR1 MNHNY and CDR2 SVGAGI (reference sequence). Trimming pared 3 bases from V and 2 bases from J, leaving 12 bases between. The CDR3 protein is CASSYQGIPTDTQYF. Written as DNA, the CDR3 is TGTGCCAGCAGTTATCAGGGGATTCCCACAGATACGCAGTATTTT.

This rearrangement joins TRBV7-2 to TRBJ2-5; 8 positions agree with TRBD2. V trimming: 2 bases; J trimming: 2 bases; junction bases outside the gene matches: 13. Germline CDR1 SGHTA, CDR2 FQGNSA. This CDR3 region has 18 residues. The CDR3 DNA reads TGTGCCAGCAGCTTAAGGGGGGGGCTAGCGGGCGCACAAGAGACCCAGTACTTC. It translates to CASSLRGGLAGAQETQYF.

The rearrangement uses TRBV4-1 and TRBJ2-4; 8 bases are a match to TRBD2. The CDR3 has 14 residues. Per the germline V gene, CDR1 is MGHRA and CDR2 is YSYEKL. Trimming removed 4 bases from V and 11 bases from J; junction bases left unmatched: 10. The CDR3 region is CASSLVGLEGFQYF. CDR3 sequence (DNA): TGCGCCAGCAGCCTTGTGGGACTAGAGGGATTTCAGTACTTC.

The CDR3 DNA reads as TGCAGCGCGCGCGGGGCTTACACAGATACGCAGTATTTT. This translates into CSARGAYTDTQYF. The chain carries TRBV29-1 and TRBJ2-3; possibly TRBD2 for D (6 bases). This CDR3 is 13 amino acids long. The germline V gene encodes CDR1 SQVTM and CDR2 ANQGSEA. Trimming shortened V by 7 bases and J by 2 bases, and 13 bases separated the two germline ends.

The chain has TRBV7-8 and TRBJ1-3; 8 bases agree with TRBD1. After removal of 4 bases from V and 5 bases from J, the junction contained 4 bases not matched to a gene. The CDR3 extends over 14 amino acids. CDR1 is SGHVS, CDR2 FQNEAQ, per germline. The CDR3 DNA reads TGTGCCAGCAGCTCCAGACAGGGGCGAAACACCATATATTTT. Amino acids: CASSSRQGRNTIYF.

The rearrangement joins TRBV6-5 to TRBJ2-2, with 8 bases identical to TRBD2. Germline assignment: CDR1 MNHEY and CDR2 SVGAGI. V shed 10 bases and J 6 bases; nucleotides not matched to a gene: 13. The CDR3 loop spans 15 amino acids. CDR3 residues: CATHPGTSGAGELFF. CDR3 coding DNA: TGTGCCACCCACCCCGGAACTAGCGGCGCCGGGGAGCTGTTTTTT.

The chain uses TRBV18 and TRBJ1-1; perhaps TRBD1 as D (5 bases). The CDR3 length is 14 residues. Germline V gene sequence: CDR1 KGHSH, CDR2 LQKENI. V lost 5 bases to trimming and J lost 3 bases, with 13 bases between them. The DNA for the CDR3 is TGTGCCAGCTCATTGGGACGGGGGGACACTGAAGCTTTCTTT. Amino acid sequence: CASSLGRGDTEAFF.

The sample holds a few counts of this clone. This chain links TRBV4-2 with TRBJ2-2; 9 bases agree with TRBD2. Germline V gives CDR1 LGHNA, CDR2 YNFKEQ. V was pared by 1 base and J by 3 bases, with 3 bases of the junction left unmatched. The CDR3 extends over 16 amino acids. CDR3 bases: TGTGCCAGCAGCCAAGCCGGCGGGGGGGACACCGGGGAGCTGTTTTTT. This translates into CASSQAGGGDTGELFF.

This clone was observed a handful of times. The chain is built from TRBV3-1 (or the pseudogene TRBV3-2) and TRBJ1-6; TRBD1 aligns across 9 bases. Germline CDR1 is LGHDT and CDR2 is YNNKEL (reference sequence). The V gene end was trimmed by 2 bases and the J gene end by 7 bases; junction bases not matched to a gene: 9. This CDR3 has 17 amino acids. The CDR3 sequence: CASSQRGTGKRNSPLHF. CDR3 bases: TGTGCCAGCAGCCAAAGGGGGACAGGGAAAAGGAATTCACCCCTCCACTTT.

The V gene is TRBV5-1, the J gene TRBJ1-1; D possibly corresponds to TRBD1 (6 bases). V lost 4 bases to trimming and J lost 6 bases, with 19 bases between them. This CDR3 is 15 amino acids long. CDR1 is SGHRS and CDR2 is YFSETQ in the germline V gene. CDR3 nucleotide sequence: TGCGCCAGCAGCGCCAGACAGCTAGGGGGTTCTGAAGCTTTCTTT. Translating it yields CASSARQLGGSEAFF.

The rearrangement joins TRBV7-9 to TRBJ2-5; TRBD2 matches at 9 bases. With V trimmed by 5 bases and J by 5 bases, 6 bases remained unmatched. CDR1 is SEHNR and CDR2 is FQNEAQ in the germline V gene (reference sequence). The CDR3 covers 14 residues. CDR3 residues: CASSLRGGSETQYF. In DNA, the CDR3 is TGTGCCAGCAGCCTGCGGGGGGGGTCGGAGACCCAGTACTTC.

The chain employs TRBV29-1 and TRBJ2-1; possibly TRBD1 for D (6 bases). V lost 7 bases and J 9 bases, leaving 10 bases between the germline ends. CDR3 length equals 10 residues. Germline CDR1 reads SQVTM; CDR2 reads ANQGSEA. The CDR3 nucleotides read TGCAGCGCAGGGGATACTGAGCAGTTCTTC. The encoded protein is CSAGDTEQFF.

The V gene is TRBV3-1 (or the pseudogene TRBV3-2), the J gene TRBJ2-3; the match to TRBD2 covers 10 bases. Germline CDR1 reads LGHDT; CDR2 reads YNNKEL (reference sequence). V trimming: 1 base; J trimming: 2 bases; junction bases outside the gene matches: 3. The CDR3 loop spans 16 amino acids. The CDR3 reads CASSQVGLADTDTQYF. The CDR3, as DNA: TGTGCCAGCAGCCAAGTTGGACTAGCGGACACAGATACGCAGTATTTT.